This T cell receptor (beta chain) is from a study of blood T cell repertoires in COVID-19. The wider study: PBMCs, B-cell-depleted T cells, or T cells were the source of the cDNA or gDNA that made up the material.

Generated by immunoSEQ multiplex PCR, the TCRdb table keeps only in-frame clones and is missing some. The sample lists 500,000 to 600,000 clones, roughly 89% occurring once. CDR1 is SGDLS, CDR2 YYNGEE, per germline. The CDR3 consists of 16 residues. V lost 0 bases, J lost 1 base, and 12 bases lay in between. Sequencing used peripheral blood. The sequence was collected from a woman aged 50 to 60 with COVID-19, enrolled during active disease. The genes are TRBV9 and TRBJ2-3; D is perhaps TRBD2 (7 bases). The CDR3 here is CASSVGAGAGTDTQYF. CDR3 sequence (DNA): TGTGCCAGCAGCGTAGGCGCGGGGGCCGGCACAGATACGCAGTATTTT.